This TCR beta chain is from a study of regulatory T cells in long-lasting Graves disease. General study results and limits: Persistent disease was associated with favored TRBV28 usage and with favored use of TRBJ1-2 and TRBJ2-5.

With respect to this clonotype: Its cognate antigen is unknown.

The time point here: newly diagnosed GD, antithyroid drugs for less than 3 months. Extracted PBMC RNA gave rise to the TCR library. CDR3-region Arm-PCR and iRepertoire HTBI primers produced the TCR beta libraries. Each CDR3 protein gets one entry after TCRdb re-called the multiplex PCR reads with MiXCR. The sample has 440,000 or so distinct CDR3 sequences, approximately 15% seen once. V lost 2 bases and J lost 7, with 13 bases in between. CDR3 length equals 13 residues. Per germline, CDR1 SGDLS and CDR2 YYNGEE. Separately, the same data were catalogued under a study of T cells in Graves' hyperthyroidism and ophthalmopathy. From that study: The model forecast ophthalmopathy, anticipating it by a median around 6.5 months before onset.

The source of this sequence is a woman aged 25 to 45 with Graves disease. The sequenced sample was peripheral blood mononuclear cells (PBMCs), obtained at new diagnosis, from a patient treated with antithyroid drugs. J is TRBJ2-7 and V is TRBV9; D might be TRBD2 (6 bases). DNA for the CDR3: TGTGCCAGCAGCGTCCAAAGGGGAGGAGAGCAGTACTTC. Residues: CASSVQRGGEQYF.